This T cell receptor beta chain derives from a study of early T cells in non-severe SARS-CoV-2 infection. Overall study context: Unsorted whole blood bulk RNA was sequenced, with unpaired chains.

Attachment of unique molecular identifiers was made to individual cDNA molecules. TCRdb fed the 5' RACE reads into MiXCR, producing one record per CDR3 protein. The sample yields about 90,000 distinct CDR3 sequences, 10% to 15% seen once. A few counts support this clonotype. The V and J ends lost 3 bases and 0 bases respectively, with 8 bases between them. This CDR3 comprises 15 residues. CDR1 is KGHDR and CDR2 is SFDVKD in the germline V gene. This chain links TRBV24-1 with TRBJ2-1; D is undetermined. The sequence was collected from an adult who was a healthcare worker with PCR-confirmed SARS-CoV-2 infection or an uninfected control (not recorded which). Sequences were derived from whole blood, sampled at baseline. The CDR3: CATSDPGVSYNEQFF. The CDR3, as DNA: TGTGCCACCAGTGATCCTGGGGTCTCCTACAATGAGCAGTTCTTC.